The entry that follows covers one T cell receptor (beta chain) sequence. This sample is part of a study of blood T cell repertoires in COVID-19. Study context: Samples came from the United States, Italy and Spain, spanning acute and convalescent COVID-19.

Original processing methods: Estimation of nucleated cell counts was performed using reference gene primer amplification. TCRdb keeps only in-frame clones here, not all; method: immunoSEQ multiplex PCR. That table furnishes V, J and clone size, whereas the DNA furnished D and trimming. The top ten clones hold approximately 5.4% of a sample with about 230,000 clones, about four fifths of them seen once. The clonotype comes from a man aged 80 or over with acute or convalescent COVID-19. The sample consisted of peripheral blood.

CDR3 loop: CASSERLGGSYNEQFF. The CDR3, as DNA: TGTGCCAGCAGTGAGAGGTTGGGGGGCTCCTACAATGAGCAGTTCTTC. The chain couples TRBV2 to TRBJ2-1; tentatively, D is TRBD2 (6 bases). Between the trimmed V and J ends, which lost 3 bases and 0 bases, there was a span of 12 bases. Germline V gene lookup returns CDR1 SNHLY and CDR2 FYNNEI. This CDR3 contains 16 residues.